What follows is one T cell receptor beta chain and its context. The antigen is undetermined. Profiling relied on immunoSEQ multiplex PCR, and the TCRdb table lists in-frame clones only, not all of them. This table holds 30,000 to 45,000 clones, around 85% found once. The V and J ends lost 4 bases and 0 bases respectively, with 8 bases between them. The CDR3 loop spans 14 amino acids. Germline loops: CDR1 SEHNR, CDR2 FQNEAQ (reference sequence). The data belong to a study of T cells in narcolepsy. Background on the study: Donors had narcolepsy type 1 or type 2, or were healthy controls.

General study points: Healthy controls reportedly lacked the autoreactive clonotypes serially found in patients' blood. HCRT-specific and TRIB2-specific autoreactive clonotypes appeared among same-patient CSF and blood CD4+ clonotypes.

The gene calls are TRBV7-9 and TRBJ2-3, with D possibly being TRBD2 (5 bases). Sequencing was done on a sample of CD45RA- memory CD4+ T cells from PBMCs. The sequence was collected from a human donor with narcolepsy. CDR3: CASSSRLSTDTQYF. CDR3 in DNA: TGTGCCAGCAGCTCCCGACTAAGCACAGATACGCAGTATTTT. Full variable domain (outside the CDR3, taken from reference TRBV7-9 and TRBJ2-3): DTGVSQNPRHKITKRGQNVTFRCDPISEHNRLYWYRQTLGQGPEFLTYFQNEAQLEKSRLLSDRFSAERPKGSFSTLEIQRTEQGDSAMYLCASSSRLSTDTQYFGPGTRLTVL.